This T cell receptor (beta chain) was obtained from a study of neurological immune-mediated disorders (dated by TCRdb to about 2019). Study-level background: Among the 34 multiple sclerosis patients, relapsing-remitting MS accounted for some 30 and secondary progressive MS accounted for 3. Peripheral blood TCR-beta repertoires from patients with HTLV-I-associated myelopathy (HAM/TSP), patients with multiple sclerosis, and healthy controls were compared in the study using UMI-based sequencing. Alongside PBMC samples, the set of fewer than 110 TCR-beta libraries contained longitudinal samples, technical triplicates, and paired CD4+ and CD8+ T-cell subsets that had been sorted. The cohort included some 68 subjects: roughly 15 with HAM/TSP, some 34 with multiple sclerosis, and roughly 20 healthy controls. The research as a whole found: In phylogenetic analysis, the repertoires of 18 of 34 MS patients grouped into a cluster of related CDR3 sequences, which suggests a possible signature at the repertoire level. No identical CDR3 amino acid sequences were found to be shared among expanded clones across subjects, suggesting that TCR-beta repertoires were private in all groups. The MS cluster was not associated with any clinical or MRI features, and the authors stated that larger cohorts are needed. TCR clonal expansion was highest in HAM/TSP patients and lowest in MS patients, with MS patients falling below even healthy controls.

To synthesize cDNA, template-switch 5'RACE was performed with a primer carrying a 10-nucleotide random unique molecular identifier so that each TCR transcript was tagged. Every sequencing run covered 15-18 subjects and yielded more than 180 million TCR-beta sequences. The RNeasy kit was used to extract total RNA. Using the KAPA Real-time Library Amplification kit, TCR-beta VDJ regions were amplified with primers for the TCR constant region and the 5'RACE anchor. Sample indexes and Illumina adaptors were added in a first PCR, and a second PCR then increased library yield. After Ampure bead purification, the TCR product of roughly 650 bp was size-selected on a 2% E-gel SizeSelection system. Before pooling, libraries had their quality checked on a Bioanalyzer, their concentration measured with Qubit, and their quantity determined with the Kapa Library Quantification kit. Libraries were sequenced paired-end 2 x 150 bp on an Illumina HiSeq 2500. To increase sequence diversity, roughly 24-31% phiX was spiked into each library pool. As for the authors' bioinformatics: Quality-filtered reads were processed with the UMI-based MiGEC pipeline, which removed over 75% of raw TCR sequences during error correction. IMGT germline references were used for alignment of VDJ genes, and clonotypes were defined by a unique CDR3 amino acid sequence together with V-J genes. Clonal expansion, Shannon diversity and CDR3 relatedness were evaluated with VDJtools (CalcPairwiseDistances, ClusterSamples), while phylogenetic trees were built in CLCbio workbench. Expanded clones were defined as having at least 8 unique UMIs, based on coefficient-of-variation modelling across technical triplicates. TCRdb applied fastp at Q25 and MiXCR to the public reads, then kept only in-frame beta chains. Each record represents a unique CDR3 protein, reported with the most common genes and DNA among its rows. TCRdb's processing, not the authors', yielded these V and J calls. Counted in this sample were tens of thousands of distinct CDR3 sequences; less than 4% of them appeared once. The ten largest make up 6.5% of the sample.

The sample holds many counts of this clonotype. Which antigen it targets is not known. Base qualities are missing; no much larger clone stands one base away. V and J lose 2 bases and 3 bases, and a span of 11 bases separates them. Via the germline V gene, CDR1 is MNHEY and CDR2 SVGAGI. There are 14 amino acids in the CDR3, from cysteine to phenylalanine inclusive. Only the CDR3 portion is preserved as DNA: 42 bases, with reading frame beginning at the first base. For unsorted PBMC libraries, 2 million PBMCs were used after storage in RNAlater at -80 degrees C until RNA extraction. Multiple sclerosis patients were enrolled in a US clinical protocol evaluating disease progression by magnetic resonance imaging. Peripheral blood was subjected to Ficoll-Hypaque density gradient centrifugation to isolate PBMCs, which were then cryopreserved in liquid nitrogen.

Sequenced: PBMCs. The chain is made from TRBV6-5 and TRBJ2-7; TRBD2 is a possible D gene, resting on 6 matching bases. The TCR was taken from a man between 60 and 70 years old with multiple sclerosis. The nucleotide sequence is TGTGCCAGCAGTTACGGGACTCAGAACTACGAGCAGTACTTC. This yields the protein CASSYGTQNYEQYF.